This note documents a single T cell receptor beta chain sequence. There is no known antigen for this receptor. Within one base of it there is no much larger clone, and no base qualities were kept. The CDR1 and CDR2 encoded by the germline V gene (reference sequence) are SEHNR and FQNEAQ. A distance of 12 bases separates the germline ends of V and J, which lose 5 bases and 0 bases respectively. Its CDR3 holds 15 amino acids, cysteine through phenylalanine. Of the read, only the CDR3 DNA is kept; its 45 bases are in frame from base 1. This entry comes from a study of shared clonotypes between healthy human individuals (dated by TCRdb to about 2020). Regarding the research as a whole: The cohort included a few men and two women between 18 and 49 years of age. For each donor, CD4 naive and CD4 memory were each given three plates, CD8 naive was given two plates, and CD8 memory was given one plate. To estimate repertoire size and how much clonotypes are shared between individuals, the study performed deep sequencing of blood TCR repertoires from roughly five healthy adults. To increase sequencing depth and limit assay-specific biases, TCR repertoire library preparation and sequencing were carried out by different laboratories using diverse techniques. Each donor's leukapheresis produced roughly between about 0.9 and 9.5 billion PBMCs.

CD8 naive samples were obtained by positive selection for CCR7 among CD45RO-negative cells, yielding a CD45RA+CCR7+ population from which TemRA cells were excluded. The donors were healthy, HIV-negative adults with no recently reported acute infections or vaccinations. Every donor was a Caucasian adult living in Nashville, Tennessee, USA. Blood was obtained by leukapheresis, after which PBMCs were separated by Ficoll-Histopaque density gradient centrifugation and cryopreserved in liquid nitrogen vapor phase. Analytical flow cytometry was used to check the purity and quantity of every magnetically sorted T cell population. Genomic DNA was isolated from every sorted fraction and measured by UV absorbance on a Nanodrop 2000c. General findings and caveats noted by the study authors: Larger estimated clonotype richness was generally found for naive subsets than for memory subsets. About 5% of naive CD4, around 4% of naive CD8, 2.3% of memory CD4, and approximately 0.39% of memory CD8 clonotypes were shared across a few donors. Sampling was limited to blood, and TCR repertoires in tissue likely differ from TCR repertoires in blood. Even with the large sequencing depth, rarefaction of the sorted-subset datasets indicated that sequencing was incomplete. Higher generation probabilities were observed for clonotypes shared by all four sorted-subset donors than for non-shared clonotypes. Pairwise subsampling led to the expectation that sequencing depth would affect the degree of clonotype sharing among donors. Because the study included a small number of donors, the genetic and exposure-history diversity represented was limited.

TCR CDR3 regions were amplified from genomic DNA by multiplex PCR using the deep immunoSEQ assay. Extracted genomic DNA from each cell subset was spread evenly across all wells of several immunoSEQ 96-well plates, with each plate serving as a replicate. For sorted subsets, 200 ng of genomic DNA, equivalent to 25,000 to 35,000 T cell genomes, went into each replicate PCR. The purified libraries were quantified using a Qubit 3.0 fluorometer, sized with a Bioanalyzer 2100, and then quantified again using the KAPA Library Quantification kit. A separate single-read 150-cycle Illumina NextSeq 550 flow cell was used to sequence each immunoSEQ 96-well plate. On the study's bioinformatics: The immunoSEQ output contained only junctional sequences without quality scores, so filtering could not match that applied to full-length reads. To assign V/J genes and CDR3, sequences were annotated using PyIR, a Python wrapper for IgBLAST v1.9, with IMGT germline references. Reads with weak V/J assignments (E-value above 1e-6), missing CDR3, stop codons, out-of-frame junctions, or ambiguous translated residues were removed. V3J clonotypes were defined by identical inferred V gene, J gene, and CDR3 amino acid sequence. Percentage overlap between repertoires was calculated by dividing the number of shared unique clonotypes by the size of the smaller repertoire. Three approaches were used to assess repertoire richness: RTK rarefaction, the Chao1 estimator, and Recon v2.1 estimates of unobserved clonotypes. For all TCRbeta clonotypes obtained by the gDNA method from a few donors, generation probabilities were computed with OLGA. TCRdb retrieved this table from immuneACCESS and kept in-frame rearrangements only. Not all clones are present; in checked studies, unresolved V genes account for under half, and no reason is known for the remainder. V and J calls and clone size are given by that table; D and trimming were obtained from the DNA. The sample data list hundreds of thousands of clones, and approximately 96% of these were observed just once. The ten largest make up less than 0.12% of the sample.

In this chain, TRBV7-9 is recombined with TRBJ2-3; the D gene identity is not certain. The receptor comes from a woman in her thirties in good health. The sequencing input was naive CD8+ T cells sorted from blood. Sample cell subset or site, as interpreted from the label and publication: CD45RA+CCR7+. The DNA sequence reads TGTGCCAGCAGCCCACGGGCCTCAAGCACAGATACGCAGTATTTT. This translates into CASSPRASSTDTQYF. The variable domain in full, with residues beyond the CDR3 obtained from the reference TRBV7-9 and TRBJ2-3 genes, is DTGVSQNPRHKITKRGQNVTFRCDPISEHNRLYWYRQTLGQGPEFLTYFQNEAQLEKSRLLSDRFSAERPKGSFSTLEIQRTEQGDSAMYLCASSPRASSTDTQYFGPGTRLTVL.